Described below is a single T cell receptor beta chain sequence and its context. Its antigen remains unidentified. The sample belongs to a study of a mutant IDH1 vaccine in newly diagnosed glioma. Across the whole study: There were eight vaccinations for patients, given in weeks 1, 3, 5, 7, 11, 15, 19 and 23. The therapy given earlier, which was standard therapy, consisted of radiotherapy, temozolomide, or both, and most of the patients received both.

Repertoires were generated with immunoSEQ multiplex PCR, while TCRdb's copy carries only in-frame clones and drops some. The sample lists tens of thousands of clones, roughly 79% occurring once. Time point here: week 5, during vaccination. Vaccinated patients received 300 ug of mutant IDH1 20-mer peptide per dose, with topical imiquimod. Donors had new WHO grade 3 or 4 IDH1-mutant, ATRX-lost astrocytomas. The V segment lost 4 bases and the J segment 11 bases; nucleotides outside the gene matches: 15. Germline CDR1 and CDR2: SGHRS and YFSETQ. This CDR3 is built from 15 residues. The origin of this receptor is a man aged 50-59 years with glioma. Sequencing was performed on PBMCs, taken from a glioma patient whose treatment included an IDH1 peptide vaccine. This rearrangement joins TRBV5-1 to TRBJ1-1; 9 bases align to TRBD1. CDR3 residues: CASSGLGQGGQWAFF. The DNA of the CDR3 is TGCGCCAGCAGCGGACTGGGACAGGGCGGGCAGTGGGCTTTCTTT.